This passage covers 28 T cell receptor beta chains from one sample sequenced in a study of T cells in Graves' hyperthyroidism and ophthalmopathy. TCR beta CDR3 regions were amplified from RNA transcripts. First-round RT-PCR of the TCR CDR3 relied on the HTBI primer set. TCRdb reanalysed the multiplex PCR reads using MiXCR and keeps one entry per CDR3 protein. Found here are 500,000 to 550,000 distinct CDR3 sequences, nearly 20% of them singletons; the top ten hold approximately 48%. Sequences were obtained from blood. These receptors all stem from a man aged 40-49 years with Graves' ophthalmopathy.

This clonotype was detected a few times. The chain links TRBV3-1 to TRBJ2-1; 7 bases line up with TRBD1. After removal of 4 bases from V and 14 bases from J, the junction contained 8 bases not matched to a gene. The CDR3 length is 12 residues. CDR1 is LGHDT, CDR2 YNNKEL, per germline (reference sequence). The CDR3 protein is CASSLPGGPEFF. The DNA for the CDR3 is TGTGCCAGCAGCCTTCCAGGGGGACCTGAGTTCTTC.

This clonotype was seen ten or more times. This chain uses TRBV2 with TRBJ2-5; 7 bases are shared with TRBD1. V trimming: 5 bases; J trimming: 2 bases; junction bases outside the gene matches: 5. Germline CDR1 is SNHLY and CDR2 is FYNNEI. The CDR3 contains 14 residues. Here the CDR3 reads CASSRDSGQETQYF. The CDR3 nucleotides are TGTGCCAGCAGTCGGGACAGCGGACAAGAGACCCAGTACTTC.

There are many counts of this clonotype. The chain links TRBV2 to TRBJ2-3; 12 positions match TRBD2. Per germline, CDR1 SNHLY and CDR2 FYNNEI. The CDR3 totals 17 residues. V lost 4 bases to trimming and J lost 3 bases; unmatched junction nucleotides: 8. DNA of the CDR3: TGTGCCAGCAGTGGGCCCCCTAGCGGGGGGGAAACAGATACGCAGTATTTT. It translates to CASSGPPSGGETDTQYF.

Many counts were recorded for this clonotype. The rearrangement uses TRBV6-1 and TRBJ1-5; D uncertain. V was pared by 2 bases and J by 0 bases, with 14 bases between. Per germline, CDR1 MNHNS and CDR2 SASEGT. The CDR3 runs to 17 residues. This CDR3 is CASSEQWADYSNQPQHF. The CDR3 DNA is TGTGCCAGCAGTGAACAGTGGGCAGATTATAGCAATCAGCCCCAGCATTTT.

This clonotype was recorded at least ten times. V usage is TRBV7-9 and J usage is TRBJ2-5; no reliable D call. V lost 1 base and J lost 0, with 6 bases in between. This CDR3 is built from 14 residues. Germline CDR1 reads SEHNR; CDR2 reads FQNEAQ (reference sequence). The CDR3 sequence is CASSLGQYQETQYF. CDR3 bases: TGTGCCAGCAGCTTAGGGCAGTACCAAGAGACCCAGTACTTC.

V gene TRBV10-3 combines with J gene TRBJ2-1; no firm D call. The germline gives CDR1 ENHRY, CDR2 SYGVKD. V lost 7 bases to trimming and J lost 0 bases, with 10 bases between them. There are 14 residues in the CDR3. CDR3 sequence (DNA): TGTGCCATCAAGGCGGACCTCTCCTACAATGAGCAGTTCTTC. This translates into CAIKADLSYNEQFF.

There are a few counts of this clonotype. The chain links TRBV3-1 to TRBJ2-2; possibly TRBD1 for D (7 bases). The CDR3 contains 15 residues. The germline V and J ends were trimmed by 2 bases and 1 base, with 8 bases remaining between them. Germline V gene lookup returns CDR1 LGHDT and CDR2 YNNKEL (reference sequence). The CDR3 coding sequence is TGTGCCAGCAGCCAACAGGGGGGGAACACCGGGGAGCTGTTTTTT. Amino acid sequence: CASSQQGGNTGELFF. The entire variable domain, with the rest obtained from reference TRBV3-1 and TRBJ2-2, is as follows: DTAVSQTPKYLVTQMGNDKSIKCEQNLGHDTMYWYKQDSKKFLKIMFSYNNKELIINETVPNRFSPKSPDKAHLNLHINSLELGDSAVYFCASSQQGGNTGELFFGEGSRLTVL.

This clonotype was observed at least ten times. This sequence joins TRBV30 and TRBJ1-2; D is perhaps TRBD1 (5 bases). V lost 0 bases to trimming and J lost 4 bases, with 15 bases between them. Per the germline V gene, CDR1 is GTSNPN and CDR2 is SVGIG (reference sequence). This CDR3 region has 15 residues. The CDR3: CAWSVRPGGSYGYTF. CDR3 DNA sequence: TGTGCCTGGAGTGTACGGCCCGGGGGTAGCTATGGCTACACCTTC.

Comment on this clonotype: A much larger clone differs by one base, so this may be a read error. The rearrangement joins TRBV6-9 to TRBJ2-1; no clear D. From germline, CDR1 is MNHGY and CDR2 SVAAGI. The CDR3 length is 15 residues. The V gene lost 3 bases and the J gene lost 9 bases, with 18 bases spanning the gap. The CDR3 DNA sequence: TGTGCCAGCAGTTACTCGAAGGCAGGAGACACTGAGCAGTTCTTC. Protein: CASSYSKAGDTEQFF.

The V call is TRBV24-1, the J call TRBJ2-5; unclear D gene. The CDR3 extends over 14 amino acids. Germline V gene lookup returns CDR1 KGHDR and CDR2 SFDVKD. V lost 4 bases to trimming and J lost 9 bases, with 17 bases between them. Written as DNA, the CDR3 is TGTGCCACCAGTGAGGGTCCCTCTGAAGGACCCCAGTACTTC. It is translated as CATSEGPSEGPQYF.

The J gene is TRBJ1-2, the V gene TRBV28, with D unresolved. The length of the CDR3 is 13 residues. Germline V gene lookup returns CDR1 MDHEN and CDR2 SYDVKM. The V end was cut by 6 bases, the J end by 8 bases, with 16 bases between. CDR3 in amino acids: CASSLIGVGGYTF. CDR3 coding DNA: TGTGCCAGCAGCCTCATCGGGGTGGGCGGCTACACCTTC.

Of note for this clonotype: Mismatch with germline at one junction end may stem from a read error. This CDR3 is CASSLMAGGTGTQYF. CDR3 nucleotides: TGTGCCAGCAGCTTGATGGCTGGGGGCACAGGTACGCAGTATTTT. The rearrangement joins TRBV5-8 to TRBJ2-3; possible D gene TRBD1, 6 bases. Germline V gene data show CDR1 as SGHTS and CDR2 as YDEGEE. The CDR3 spans 15 residues. Using reference TRBV5-8 and TRBJ2-3 for the parts outside the CDR3, the full variable domain is EAGVTQSPTHLIKTRGQQATLRCSPISGHTSVYWYQQALGLGLQFLLWYDEGEERNRGNFPPRFSGRQFPNYSSELNVNALELEDSALYLCASSLMAGGTGTQYFGPGTRLTVL.

The chain combines TRBV24-1 with TRBJ2-2; 13 nucleotides match TRBD2. In germline, CDR1 is KGHDR, CDR2 SFDVKD. Unmatched junction bases numbered 4, after V lost 0 bases and J lost 4 bases. This CDR3 is built from 18 residues. The CDR3 spells CATSDLPGLAGPTGELFF. The DNA for the CDR3 is TGTGCCACCAGTGATTTGCCGGGACTAGCGGGACCCACCGGGGAGCTGTTTTTT.

This clonotype was counted many times. The V and J genes are TRBV2 and TRBJ2-2; D possibly corresponds to TRBD2 (8 bases). Between the trimmed V and J ends, which lost 8 bases and 7 bases, there was a span of 26 bases. CDR1 is SNHLY and CDR2 is FYNNEI in the germline V gene. The length of the CDR3 is 17 residues. In nucleotides, the CDR3 is TGTGCCAGCGGCTCGCTGGGACAGCGGGAGCGTGGCGGGGAGCTGTTTTTT. Translated, it gives CASGSLGQRERGGELFF.

This clonotype was counted a few times. The chain has TRBV24-1 and TRBJ2-2; tentative D call: TRBD2 (5 bases). The CDR3 extends over 15 amino acids. V was cut by 2 bases and J by 2 bases, with 8 bases left in between. Germline V gene lookup returns CDR1 KGHDR and CDR2 SFDVKD. The CDR3 spells CATSDWTGNTGELFF. CDR3 DNA: TGTGCCACCAGTGATTGGACGGGAAACACCGGGGAGCTGTTTTTT.

J is TRBJ2-7 and V is TRBV9; no clear D gene. The CDR3 is made up of 15 amino acids. The germline gives CDR1 SGDLS, CDR2 YYNGEE. V shed 0 bases and J shed 3 bases, with 13 bases lying between them. For the CDR3, the DNA is TGTGCCAGCAGCGTAGATGGCAGCAGCTACTACGAGCAGTACTTC. The encoded protein is CASSVDGSSYYEQYF.

This clonotype was recorded at least ten times. The rearrangement links TRBV28 to TRBJ1-1; D is unclear. Germline loops: CDR1 MDHEN, CDR2 SYDVKM. V shed 5 bases and J shed 6 bases, with 10 bases lying between them. The CDR3 contains 12 residues. The CDR3 DNA is TGTGCCAGCAGTCCCCAAACCCCTGAAGCTTTCTTT. Translating gives CASSPQTPEAFF. The full variable domain, in which reference TRBV28 and TRBJ1-1 provide the parts outside the CDR3, is DVKVTQSSRYLVKRTGEKVFLECVQDMDHENMFWYRQDPGLGLRLIYFSYDVKMKEKGDIPEGYSVSREKKERFSLILESASTNQTSMYLCASSPQTPEAFFGQGTRLTVV.

This clonotype was observed at least ten times. The chain recombines TRBV30 with TRBJ1-1; no reliable D call. The CDR3 covers 15 residues. V lost 0 bases and J 1 base, leaving 12 bases between the germline ends. The V gene's germline CDR1 is GTSNPN and CDR2 SVGIG (reference sequence). CDR3 in amino acids: CAWSVPGLSNTEAFF. For the CDR3, the DNA is TGTGCCTGGAGTGTACCGGGCTTATCGAACACTGAAGCTTTCTTT. Full variable domain (missing parts from reference TRBV30 and TRBJ1-1): SQTIHQWPATLVQPVGSPLSLECTVEGTSNPNLYWYRQAAGRGLQLLFYSVGIGQISSEVPQNLSASRPQDRQFILSSKKLLLSDSGFYLCAWSVPGLSNTEAFFGQGTRLTVV.

The chain uses TRBV30 and TRBJ1-5; D perhaps matches TRBD1 (5 bases). From germline, CDR1 is GTSNPN and CDR2 SVGIG (reference sequence). The length of the CDR3 is 14 residues. The ends were cut back, 5 bases at V and 2 bases at J, with 13 bases in the middle. The CDR3 DNA reads as TGTGCCTGGTCCATGGGGGTCGGCAATCAGCCCCAGCATTTT. This translates into CAWSMGVGNQPQHF.

The chain is built from TRBV6-1 and TRBJ2-7; tentative D call: TRBD2 (6 bases). This CDR3 is built from 12 residues. Trimming pared 6 bases from V and 6 bases from J, leaving 12 bases between. Germline V gene lookup returns CDR1 MNHNS and CDR2 SASEGT. The CDR3 nucleotides read TGTGCCAGCAGGACTACCGGGGGCGAGCAGTACTTC. Protein: CASRTTGGEQYF.

Concerning this clonotype: It may be a read error: a sequence one base away is much more abundant. The gene calls are TRBV6-1 and TRBJ1-4, with D perhaps TRBD1 (5 bases). The CDR3 loop spans 14 amino acids. Germline assignment: CDR1 MNHNS and CDR2 SASEGT. CDR3 amino acids: CAGRPSGVGEKLFF. In DNA, the CDR3 is TGTGCCGGCAGGCCCTCGGGGGTCGGTGAAAAACTGTTTTTT.

The chain links TRBV30 to TRBJ1-1; tentative D call: TRBD1 (5 bases). This CDR3 has 13 amino acids. The germline V and J ends were trimmed by 4 bases and 3 bases, with 12 bases remaining between them. Looked up from germline, CDR1 is GTSNPN and CDR2 is SVGIG (reference sequence). The CDR3 DNA reads TGTGCCTGGACTCGCCAGGGATACACTGAAGCTTTCTTT. Amino acid sequence: CAWTRQGYTEAFF.

This chain links TRBV27 with TRBJ2-2; maybe TRBD1 (6 bases). V lost 6 bases and J lost 1, with 15 bases in between. Germline loops: CDR1 MNHEY, CDR2 SMNVEV (reference sequence). CDR3 length: 16 residues. In DNA, the CDR3 is TGTGCCAGCAGGCGAAGAGTGGGACAGAACACCGGGGAGCTGTTTTTT. As protein: CASRRRVGQNTGELFF.

The chain recombines TRBV20-1 with TRBJ2-4; TRBD1 or TRBD2 may be the D gene (6 bases each). V was trimmed by 6 bases and J by 7 bases, leaving 13 bases between them. The germline V gene has CDR1 DFQATT and CDR2 SNEGSKA (reference sequence). CDR3 length: 12 amino acids. CDR3 protein: CSARVGGNIQYF. The CDR3 DNA reads as TGCAGTGCCAGGGTAGGGGGGAACATTCAGTACTTC.

V gene TRBV28 combines with J gene TRBJ2-3, with D perhaps matching TRBD1 (5 bases). CDR1 MDHEN and CDR2 SYDVKM come from the germline V gene. The length of the CDR3 is 16 residues. V was cut by 5 bases and J by 3 bases, with 18 bases left in between. In DNA, the CDR3 is TGTGCCAGCAGTCCGTTTAGGAACAGGCGGACAGATACGCAGTATTTT. Protein: CASSPFRNRRTDTQYF.

There are a few counts of this clonotype. A clone one base away is much larger, so this may be a read error. The chain employs TRBV3-1 and TRBJ1-1, with unresolved D. V was pared by 6 bases and J by 2 bases, with 10 bases between. Germline CDR1 LGHDT, CDR2 YNNKEL (reference sequence). The CDR3 runs 13 residues. The CDR3 spells CASSPNSNTEAFF. The CDR3 region has the DNA TGTGCCAGCAGTCCCAACAGCAACACTGAAGCTTTCTTT. Looking up the rest from reference TRBV3-1 and TRBJ1-1 gives the full variable domain: DTAVSQTPKYLVTQMGNDKSIKCEQNLGHDTMYWYKQDSKKFLKIMFSYNNKELIINETVPNRFSPKSPDKAHLNLHINSLELGDSAVYFCASSPNSNTEAFFGQGTRLTVV.

This clonotype occurred a few times. This chain links TRBV7-2 with TRBJ1-6; 7 bases fit TRBD1. Germline trimming cut 1 base from V and 9 bases from J; bases unmatched to any gene: 6. Germline V lookup: CDR1 SGHTA, CDR2 FQGNSA. The CDR3 has 15 amino acids. The CDR3 coding sequence is TGTGCCAGCAGCTTAGAGAGGGGGCGAGGTTCACCCCTCCACTTT. It translates to CASSLERGRGSPLHF.

The chain has TRBV12-3 or TRBV12-4 and TRBJ2-7; 8 nucleotides line up with TRBD2. V shed 6 bases, J shed 2 bases, and the junction held 6 bases outside the gene matches. CDR3 size: 14 residues. The CDR3 DNA reads as TGTGCCAGCAGACCCCCGGGGGGGGCCTACGAGCAGTACTTC. Translation: CASRPPGGAYEQYF.